This is a list of T cell receptor beta chains from one sample in a study of blood T cell repertoires in COVID-19. Using immunoSEQ multiplex PCR, the repertoire was profiled, and TCRdb retains in-frame clones only, with some absent. The sample yields approximately 230,000 clones, 80% to 90% seen once. The specimen sequenced was PBMCs or T cells enriched from blood (not recorded which). Receptors were obtained from a man younger than 30 who had recovered from COVID-19. The CDR3 runs from the conserved cysteine through the conserved F or W.

V gene	J gene	CDR3 length	CDR3 protein
TRBV5-5	TRBJ2-2	16	CASSFSGTDNTGELFF
TRBV19	TRBJ2-7	14	CASSPEVISYEQYF
TRBV7-2	TRBJ1-5	15	CASSLELNSNQPQHF
TRBV6-2/TRBV6-3	TRBJ1-5	15	CASSYRQAHNQPQHF
TRBV7-2	TRBJ2-1	17	CASSLSGNLRSYNEQFF
TRBV6-5	TRBJ2-5	14	CASSPGTTIETQYF
TRBV28	TRBJ2-3	14	CASMSSGDTDTQYF
TRBV5-1	TRBJ2-1	14	CASSLGISYNEQFF
TRBV9	TRBJ1-1	14	CASSVGSRDTEAFF
TRBV7-3	TRBJ2-2	15	CASSRTGGLPGELFF
TRBV12-3/TRBV12-4	TRBJ2-2	12	CASRQNTGELFF
TRBV13	TRBJ2-7	18	CASSLGLTPGGDGYEQYF
TRBV6-1	TRBJ1-1	16	CASSDNRGLMNTEAFF
TRBV12-5	TRBJ2-2	16	CASGLVQGPRTGELFF
TRBV28	TRBJ1-2	14	CASRGAISSYGYTF
TRBV10-1	TRBJ2-3	16	CASSEFPGETTDTQYF
TRBV18	TRBJ1-3	16	CASSALEGNSGNTIYF
TRBV4-1	TRBJ2-1	13	CASSQDLRGEQFF
TRBV19	TRBJ2-7	14	CASSLRDRGREQYF
TRBV27	TRBJ1-6	14	CASSLVTFNSPLHF
TRBV6-1	TRBJ2-3	15	CASSDGTGESDTQYF
TRBV11-2	TRBJ2-7	14	CASSTTQSRGEQYF
TRBV7-6	TRBJ1-2	14	CASSRGGANYGYTF
TRBV27	TRBJ1-1	13	CASSLWEATEAFF
TRBV28	TRBJ2-7	15	CASNSPLGRNYEQYF
TRBV2	TRBJ2-6	16	CASSDFGQGWANVLTF
TRBV7-7	TRBJ1-3	18	CASSPDRATLPLGNTIYF
TRBV10-3	TRBJ1-5	15	CAISVGQGGNQPQHF
TRBV5-6	TRBJ1-1	14	CASSPGGLYTEAFF
TRBV10-3	TRBJ1-6	9	CTYGGVRHF
TRBV20-1	TRBJ2-1	16	CSASYTWGRSYNEQFF
TRBV5-1	TRBJ2-1	14	CASSLKRGGDEQFF
TRBV6-6	TRBJ1-1	14	CASSLGQLNTEAFF
TRBV13	TRBJ1-3	15	CASSLDGEAGNTIYF
TRBV11-2	TRBJ2-2	17	CASSLLSGGTGTGELFF
TRBV27	TRBJ1-2	13	CASRGQGNYGYTF
TRBV28	TRBJ1-1	15	CASRKSQGRSTEAFF
TRBV5-1	TRBJ1-5	13	CASSLGDNQPQHF
TRBV11-3	TRBJ2-7	15	CASSQLAGMGNEQYF